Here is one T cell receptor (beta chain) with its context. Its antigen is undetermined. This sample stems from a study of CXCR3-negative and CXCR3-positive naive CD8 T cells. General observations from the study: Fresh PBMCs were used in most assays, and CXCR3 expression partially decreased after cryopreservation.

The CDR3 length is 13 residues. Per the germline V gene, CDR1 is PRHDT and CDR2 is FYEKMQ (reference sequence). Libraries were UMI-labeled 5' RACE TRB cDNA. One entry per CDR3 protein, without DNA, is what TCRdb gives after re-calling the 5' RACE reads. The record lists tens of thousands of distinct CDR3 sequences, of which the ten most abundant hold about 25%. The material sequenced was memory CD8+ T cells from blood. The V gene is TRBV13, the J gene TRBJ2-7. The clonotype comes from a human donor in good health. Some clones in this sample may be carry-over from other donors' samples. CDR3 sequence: CASSFYSTNEQYF.